This entry describes one TCR beta chain. Its antigen specificity is not known. No per-base quality is available; no much larger clone lies one base away. TCRbeta CDR3 regions were amplified from genomic DNA using the immunoSEQ Assay, a bias-controlled multiplex PCR. On the authors' methods: Within the assay, amplification of reference gene primers was used to estimate how many nucleated cells each sample contained. To quantify the absolute abundance of each unique TCRbeta CDR3 rearrangement, sequence reads were collapsed and filtered. Productive Simpson clonality was computed per sample as the square root of Simpson's diversity index over productive rearrangements. Held by TCRdb, this immuneACCESS table contains in-frame sequences only and omits some clones. Under half of the omission traces to an unresolved V gene where checked; the cause of the rest is unknown. V and J calls and clone size are as listed in that table; D and trimming were resolved from the DNA. Present in this sample are about 240,000 clones, 83% of which were seen just once. Of the sample, 3% to 4.5% is held by the ten largest clones.

From its cysteine to its phenylalanine, the CDR3 spans 17 amino acids. The only DNA kept is the CDR3, 51 bases in frame from the first base. The CDR1 and CDR2 encoded by the germline V gene (reference sequence) are LNHDA and SQIVND. Compared with germline, V lacks 5 bases and J lacks 2 bases; bases without a gene match: 6. The record originates from a study of blood T cell repertoires in COVID-19 (dated by TCRdb to 2020 to 2022). For the study in its entirety: Samples covering the acute and convalescent phases of COVID-19 were provided by collaborators in the United States, Italy and Spain. The prospective study material was composed of cDNA or gDNA derived from T cells, B-cell-depleted T cells, or PBMCs. Subjects who had been exposed to COVID-19, were actively infected with it, or had recovered from it provided the deeply sampled blood TCRbeta repertoires that made up the dataset. The repertoires were released in a freely available public database meant as a resource for research on the immune response to SARS-CoV-2. The samples were drawn from two sources: the first 160 participants of the ongoing ImmuneRACE study, and some 1,300 subjects contributed by 6 global collaborators. A de-identified subject ID, COVID-19 status, age in years and sex were almost always included in the sample metadata. Where available, HLA class I and class II types were obtained from metadata supplied by the sample provider rather than from assay-based typing.

General conclusions and limits of the study: The quantity of clinical and demographic metadata differed by source and by participant and was supplied without curation.

Participants in the prospective study were enrolled through a virtual design, were aged about 18 to 89 years, and lived in 24 United States geographic areas. To assign participants to cohorts, the prospective study relied on clinical history that participants themselves reported in a screening survey and a study questionnaire. Exposed participants were defined as having been in contact with someone with a PCR-confirmed or clinician-diagnosed COVID-19 case within 2 weeks of study entry. In the prospective study, mobile phlebotomists collected whole blood, serum and a nasopharyngeal or oropharyngeal swab from each participant. Additional blood draws and questionnaires over a 2-month period could optionally be provided by prospective study participants. Prospective study blood samples were shipped either frozen or at room temperature before DNA extraction.

What was sequenced was PBMCs or T cells enriched from blood (not recorded which). The rearrangement joined TRBV19 to TRBJ2-1, with TRBD2 matching 13 junction bases. This TCR was recovered from a woman aged 40 to 50 who had been exposed to COVID-19. The DNA is as follows: TGTGCCAGTAGTTTACGGACTAGCGGGGGCACCTACAATGAGCAGTTCTTC. This codes for CASSLRTSGGTYNEQFF.